This T cell receptor beta chain was recorded in a study of T cells in Graves' hyperthyroidism and ophthalmopathy. Findings and limits, study-wide: Separation of ophthalmopathy from stable hyperthyroidism was achieved by a 13 V-J model. Before onset, by a median of about seven months, the model predicted ophthalmopathy.

TCR beta CDR3 sequences were amplified from RNA transcripts. During a first-round RT-PCR of the TCR CDR3, the HTBI primer set was used. TCRdb independently ran MiXCR on the multiplex PCR reads; one entry per CDR3 protein. The sample carries about 570,000 distinct CDR3 sequences, about 43% recorded once. This clonotype was detected ten times or more. Its antigen is not identified. Trimming removed 1 base from V and 8 bases from J, with 12 bases in between. Germline V CDR1 and CDR2: SGHRS, YFSETQ. The CDR3 covers 13 residues. The sequenced sample was peripheral blood or thyroid tissue (not recorded which). The sequence was obtained from an adult woman with Graves' disease, either hyperthyroidism or ophthalmopathy (not recorded which). The gene calls are TRBV5-1 and TRBJ1-1; D is undetermined. CDR3 DNA sequence: TGCGCCAGCAGCTTGAATCGGGCGACAGAAGCTTTCTTT. This translates into CASSLNRATEAFF. Using reference TRBV5-1 and TRBJ1-1 for the parts outside the CDR3, the full variable domain is KAGVTQTPRYLIKTRGQQVTLSCSPISGHRSVSWYQQTPGQGLQFLFEYFSETQRNKGNFPGRFSGRQFSNSRSEMNVSTLELGDSALYLCASSLNRATEAFFGQGTRLTVV.